These 12 T cell receptor beta chains were all obtained from the same sample, sequenced in a study of blood T cell repertoires in COVID-19. Repertoires were generated with immunoSEQ multiplex PCR, while TCRdb's copy carries only in-frame clones and drops some. The table includes about 320,000 clones, roughly 85% detected once. The material sequenced was PBMCs or T cells enriched from blood (not recorded which). Receptor source: a woman aged 25 to 39 who had been exposed to COVID-19.

This clone was observed many times. This sequence joins TRBV5-4 and TRBJ2-7; perhaps TRBD1 as D (5 bases). From germline, CDR1 is SGHNT and CDR2 YYREEE (reference sequence). CDR3 length equals 13 residues. V shed 3 bases and J shed 1 base, with 8 bases lying between them. CDR3 nucleotide sequence: TGTGCCAGCAGCTCGACAGTATCCTACGAGCAGTACTTC. Its translation: CASSSTVSYEQYF.

For this clone: The sample has other DNA sequences that encode this CDR3 too. DNA of the CDR3: TGCAGTGCTAGTTTAGGGGTGAATTCACCCCTCCACTTT. Protein: CSASLGVNSPLHF. V gene TRBV20-1 combines with J gene TRBJ1-6, with D maybe TRBD1 (5 bases). CDR3 length: 13 residues. V gave up 3 bases and J gave up 7 bases, with 10 bases separating them. Germline V gene sequence: CDR1 DFQATT, CDR2 SNEGSKA (reference sequence).

The sample holds one count of this clone. V is TRBV5-1 and J is TRBJ2-5; tentative D call: TRBD2 (7 bases). The CDR3 is 15 residues long. Germline V gene sequence: CDR1 SGHRS, CDR2 YFSETQ. The ends were cut back, 0 bases at V and 8 bases at J, with 17 bases in the middle. The CDR3 DNA reads TGCGCCAGCAGCTTGGCCGATAGGGGGGGTGAAACCCAGTACTTC. Protein: CASSLADRGGETQYF.

The V call is TRBV18, the J call TRBJ1-1; D possibly corresponds to TRBD1 (6 bases). The germline V gene has CDR1 KGHSH and CDR2 LQKENI. The CDR3 is 14 residues long. Trimming removed 3 bases from V and 1 base from J, with 9 bases in between. The CDR3 DNA is TGTGCCAGCTCACCCAGGGGAGCGAACACTGAAGCTTTCTTT. It codes for CASSPRGANTEAFF. The full variable domain, with the rest looked up from reference TRBV18 and TRBJ1-1, is NAGVMQNPRHLVRRRGQEARLRCSPMKGHSHVYWYRQLPEEGLKFMVYLQKENIIDESGMPKERFSAEFPKEGPSILRIQQVVRGDSAAYFCASSPRGANTEAFFGQGTRLTVV.

The V gene is TRBV5-5, the J gene TRBJ1-2; the match to TRBD1 covers 7 bases. The CDR3 sequence is 15 residues long. V gave up 0 bases and J gave up 2 bases; unmatched junction bases: 4. Per the germline V gene, CDR1 is SGHKS and CDR2 is YYEKEE (reference sequence). The CDR3 protein is CASSLDAGGNYGYTF. The CDR3 region has the DNA TGTGCCAGCAGCTTGGATGCAGGGGGAAACTATGGCTACACCTTC.

This chain links TRBV5-4 with TRBJ2-2; D uncertain. V lost 1 base and J 1 base, leaving 5 bases between the germline ends. The V gene's germline CDR1 is SGHNT and CDR2 YYREEE (reference sequence). This CDR3 is built from 14 residues. The CDR3 sequence is CASSLSRNTGELFF. CDR3 DNA: TGTGCCAGCAGCTTGTCCCGGAACACCGGGGAGCTGTTTTTT.

This chain links TRBV11-2 with TRBJ2-1; 10 nucleotides match TRBD2. Unmatched junction bases numbered 6, after V lost 0 bases and J lost 4 bases. The CDR3 contains 17 residues. The germline gives CDR1 SGHAT, CDR2 FQNNGV. The CDR3 here is CASSLESRTSGYNEQFF. The CDR3 DNA reads as TGTGCCAGCAGCTTAGAGAGTAGGACTAGCGGTTACAATGAGCAGTTCTTC.

The table lists this clone with a few counts. The rearrangement uses TRBV5-6 and TRBJ1-1, with D tentatively TRBD1 (6 bases). V lost 2 bases and J lost 3, with 11 bases in between. The CDR3 covers 14 residues. Germline V CDR1 and CDR2: SGHDT, YYEEEE. The CDR3 protein is CASSFQGLYTEAFF. The CDR3 region has the DNA TGTGCCAGCAGCTTCCAGGGGTTGTACACTGAAGCTTTCTTT.

This chain joins TRBV7-3 and TRBJ2-2, with 7 bases fitting TRBD1. CDR3 length: 14 amino acids. The ends lost 5 bases at V and 5 bases at J; junction bases unmatched: 5. In germline, CDR1 is SGHTA, CDR2 FQGTGA. The CDR3 protein is CASSTDRATGELFF. Written as DNA, the CDR3 is TGTGCCAGCAGCACCGACAGGGCTACCGGGGAGCTGTTTTTT.

The chain combines TRBV2 with TRBJ2-1; D may be TRBD2 (6 bases). This CDR3 is built from 15 residues. Trimming stripped 2 bases from V and 7 bases from J, with 15 bases between. From germline, CDR1 is SNHLY and CDR2 FYNNEI. The CDR3 DNA follows: TGTGCCAGCAGTGAACTGGAGGGATTGAGAAATGAGCAGTTCTTC. Its protein product is CASSELEGLRNEQFF.

This clone was detected once. The chain employs TRBV28 and TRBJ2-7, with D possibly matching TRBD1 (5 bases). Trimming cost V 2 bases and J 2 bases, with 7 bases left between them. The CDR3 is 13 amino acids. Germline assignment: CDR1 MDHEN and CDR2 SYDVKM. For the CDR3, the DNA is TGTGCCAGCAGTTTAGACAGCCCCTACGAGCAGTACTTC. Protein: CASSLDSPYEQYF. The whole variable domain, filled in from reference TRBV28 and TRBJ2-7, reads DVKVTQSSRYLVKRTGEKVFLECVQDMDHENMFWYRQDPGLGLRLIYFSYDVKMKEKGDIPEGYSVSREKKERFSLILESASTNQTSMYLCASSLDSPYEQYFGPGTRLTVT.

This clone has a handful of counts. The chain couples TRBV29-1 to TRBJ1-2, with D unclear. The germline CDR1 and CDR2 sequences are SQVTM and ANQGSEA. The CDR3 is made up of 12 amino acids. V dropped 4 bases and J dropped 8 bases, with 14 bases sitting between them. CDR3 in amino acids: CSVGKEYEGYTF. In DNA, the CDR3 is TGCAGCGTTGGAAAGGAGTATGAGGGCTACACCTTC.